The clone carrying this T cell receptor (beta chain) has more than one count but fewer than ten. No antigen is known for it. V was shortened by 6 bases and J by 4 bases, with 13 bases between the two germline ends. Germline CDR1 and CDR2: LGHNT and FRNRAP. The CDR3 contains 14 residues. These data belong to a study of a mutant IDH1 vaccine in newly diagnosed glioma. Study background: Initiation of the vaccine course occurred 4-6 weeks after radiotherapy alone, or alongside temozolomide cycles.

Some clones are missing from TCRdb's copy, which holds only in-frame ones; the method was immunoSEQ multiplex PCR. Of about 130,000 clones listed, roughly 75% are singletons. Noted time point: week 11, during vaccination. All doses held 300 ug of mutant IDH1 20-mer peptide, with topical imiquimod. This clonotype originated in a man aged 40-50 years with glioma. J is TRBJ1-5 and V is TRBV12-5, with a tentative D call TRBD1 (6 bases). The sample in question was PBMCs, obtained from a glioma patient whose treatment included an IDH1 peptide vaccine. The CDR3 nucleotides read TGTGCTAGTGGCCTCGGACAGTTGAATCAGCCCCAGCATTTT. Its translation: CASGLGQLNQPQHF.